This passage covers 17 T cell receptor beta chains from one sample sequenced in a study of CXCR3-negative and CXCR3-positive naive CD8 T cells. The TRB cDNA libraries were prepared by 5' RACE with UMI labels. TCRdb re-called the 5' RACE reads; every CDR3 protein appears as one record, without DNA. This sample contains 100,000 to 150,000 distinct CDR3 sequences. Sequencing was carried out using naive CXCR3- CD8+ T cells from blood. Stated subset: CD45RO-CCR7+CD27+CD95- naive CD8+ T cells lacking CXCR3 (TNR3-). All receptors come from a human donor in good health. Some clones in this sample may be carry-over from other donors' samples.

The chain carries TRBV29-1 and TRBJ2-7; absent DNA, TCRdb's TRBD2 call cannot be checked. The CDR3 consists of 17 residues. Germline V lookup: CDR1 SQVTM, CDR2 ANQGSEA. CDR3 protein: CSVEGGDPAGGSYEQYF.

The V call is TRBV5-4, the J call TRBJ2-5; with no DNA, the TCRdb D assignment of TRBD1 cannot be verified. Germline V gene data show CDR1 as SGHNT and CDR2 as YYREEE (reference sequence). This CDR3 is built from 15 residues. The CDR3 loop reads CASSFTGNYQETQYF.

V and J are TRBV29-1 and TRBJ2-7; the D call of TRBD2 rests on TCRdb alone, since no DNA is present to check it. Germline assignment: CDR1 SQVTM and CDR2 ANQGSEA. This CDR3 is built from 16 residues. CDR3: CSVAVRQETMTYEQYF.

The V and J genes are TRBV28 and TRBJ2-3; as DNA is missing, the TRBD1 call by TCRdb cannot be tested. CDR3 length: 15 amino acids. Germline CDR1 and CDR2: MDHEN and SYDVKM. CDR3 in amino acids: CASSPTGGWTDTQYF.

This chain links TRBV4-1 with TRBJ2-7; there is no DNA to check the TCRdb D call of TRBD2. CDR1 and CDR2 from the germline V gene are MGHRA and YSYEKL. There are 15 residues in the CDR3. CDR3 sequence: CASSQAATNDYEQYF.

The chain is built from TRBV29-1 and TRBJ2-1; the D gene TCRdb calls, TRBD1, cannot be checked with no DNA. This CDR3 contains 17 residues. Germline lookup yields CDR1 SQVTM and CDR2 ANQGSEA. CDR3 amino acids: CSVPPQAWQRIYNEQFF.

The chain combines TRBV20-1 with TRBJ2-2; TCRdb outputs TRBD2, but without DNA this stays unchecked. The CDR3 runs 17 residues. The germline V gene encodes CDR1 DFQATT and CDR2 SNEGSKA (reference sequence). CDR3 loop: CSAALRLARGKDGELFF.

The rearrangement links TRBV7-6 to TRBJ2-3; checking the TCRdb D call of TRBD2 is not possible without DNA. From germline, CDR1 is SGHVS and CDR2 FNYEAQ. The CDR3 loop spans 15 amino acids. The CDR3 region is CAGSFGGAGTDTQYF.

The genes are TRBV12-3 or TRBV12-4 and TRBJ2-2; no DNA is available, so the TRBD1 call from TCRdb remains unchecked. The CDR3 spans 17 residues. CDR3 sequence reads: CASSDPNSGENTGELFF.

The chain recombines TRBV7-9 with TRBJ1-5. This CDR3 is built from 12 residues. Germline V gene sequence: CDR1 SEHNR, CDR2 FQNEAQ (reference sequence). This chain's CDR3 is CASSPDNQPQHF.

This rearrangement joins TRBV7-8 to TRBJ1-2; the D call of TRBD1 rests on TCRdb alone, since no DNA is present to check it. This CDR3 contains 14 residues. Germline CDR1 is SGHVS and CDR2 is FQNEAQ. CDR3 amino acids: CASSLGDSIYGYTF.

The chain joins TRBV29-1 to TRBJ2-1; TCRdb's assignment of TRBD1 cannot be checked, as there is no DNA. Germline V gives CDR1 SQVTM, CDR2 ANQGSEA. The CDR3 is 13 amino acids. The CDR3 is CSVEDAGVNEQFF.

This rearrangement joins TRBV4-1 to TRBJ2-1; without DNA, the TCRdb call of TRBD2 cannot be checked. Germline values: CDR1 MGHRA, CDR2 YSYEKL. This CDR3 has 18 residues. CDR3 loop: CATSVGVAGGGSYNEQFF.

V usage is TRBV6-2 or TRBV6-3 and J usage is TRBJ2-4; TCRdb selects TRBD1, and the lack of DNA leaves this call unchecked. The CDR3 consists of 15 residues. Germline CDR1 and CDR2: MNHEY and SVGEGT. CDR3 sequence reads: CASSFPAVAKNIQYF.

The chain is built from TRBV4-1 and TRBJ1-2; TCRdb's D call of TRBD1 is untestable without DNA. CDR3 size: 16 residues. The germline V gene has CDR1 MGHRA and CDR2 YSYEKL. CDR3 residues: CASSQDGQGGYYGYTF.

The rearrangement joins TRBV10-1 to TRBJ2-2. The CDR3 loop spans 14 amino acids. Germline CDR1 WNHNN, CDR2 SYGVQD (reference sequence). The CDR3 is CASSARHNTGELFF.

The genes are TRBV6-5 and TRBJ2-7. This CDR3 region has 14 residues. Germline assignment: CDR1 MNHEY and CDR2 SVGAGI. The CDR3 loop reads CASSHQGRDWEQYF.